This TCR beta chain originates from a study of shared clonotypes between healthy human individuals. Study overall: The plates for each donor numbered three CD4 naive, three CD4 memory, two CD8 naive and one CD8 memory.

Profiled with immunoSEQ multiplex PCR; TCRdb holds only in-frame clones, not every one. The sample includes more than 2,000,000 clones, 93% of them seen just once. CD45RA+ naive and CD45RA-negative memory subsets were separated from CD4+ cells. Study-wide results and limits: Of the naive CD4 clonotypes, 4% to 5% were shared across several donors.

In regard to this clone: The antigen remains unidentified.

The CDR3 runs to 13 residues. Trimming removed 6 bases at V and 0 bases at J, with 8 bases between. From germline, CDR1 is LNHDA and CDR2 SQIVND (reference sequence). The rearrangement uses TRBV19 and TRBJ1-1; unclear D gene. Sequencing used naive CD4+ T cells from PBMCs. Subset described: CD45RA+ positively selected. The origin of this receptor is a man younger than 35 in good health. Some clones in this sample may be carry-over from other donors' samples. In DNA form, the CDR3 reads TGTGCCAGTAGGTTGGCCATGAACACTGAAGCTTTCTTT. Its protein is CASRLAMNTEAFF.